This T cell receptor beta chain is drawn from a study of blood T cell repertoires in COVID-19. In the study overall: The samples span acute and convalescent COVID-19 from the United States, Italy and Spain.

The CDR3 has 17 amino acids. The V segment lost 2 bases and the J segment 5 bases; nucleotides outside the gene matches: 8. Per germline, CDR1 SEHNR and CDR2 FQNEAQ (reference sequence). Per the authors' pipeline: Amplifying reference gene primers gave estimates of nucleated cell counts. The protocol was immunoSEQ multiplex PCR, while the TCRdb copy is restricted to in-frame clones and leaves out a portion. That table supplies the V and J calls and clone size; D and trimming were determined from the DNA. The sample consists of some 220,000 clones, just under 85% of them appearing once. The material sequenced was peripheral blood. The clonotype originates from a man aged 50 to 60 with acute or convalescent COVID-19. The chain is built from TRBV7-9 and TRBJ2-4; 11 bases are shared with TRBD2. The CDR3 region has the DNA TGTGCCAGCAGCTTAAGTAGCGGGAGGGCCCTCGAAAACATTCAGTACTTC. Translating it yields CASSLSSGRALENIQYF.